Described below is a single T cell receptor beta chain sequence and its context. This record comes from a study of early T cells in non-severe SARS-CoV-2 infection. The ends were cut back, 4 bases at V and 2 bases at J, with 9 bases in the middle. Germline CDR1 SGHRS, CDR2 YFSETQ. The CDR3 length is 13 residues. Via MiXCR, TCRdb re-called the 5' RACE reads, giving one row per CDR3 protein. The sample lists tens of thousands of distinct CDR3 sequences; about 7.4% were seen once. The sequence was obtained from an adult who was a healthcare worker with PCR-confirmed SARS-CoV-2 infection or an uninfected control (not recorded which). The sample consisted of whole blood, taken at baseline. The chain employs TRBV5-1 and TRBJ1-1; D gene ambiguous. CDR3 in DNA: TGCGCCAGCAGCCCCGGGGTCAACACTGAAGCTTTCTTT. It translates to CASSPGVNTEAFF.